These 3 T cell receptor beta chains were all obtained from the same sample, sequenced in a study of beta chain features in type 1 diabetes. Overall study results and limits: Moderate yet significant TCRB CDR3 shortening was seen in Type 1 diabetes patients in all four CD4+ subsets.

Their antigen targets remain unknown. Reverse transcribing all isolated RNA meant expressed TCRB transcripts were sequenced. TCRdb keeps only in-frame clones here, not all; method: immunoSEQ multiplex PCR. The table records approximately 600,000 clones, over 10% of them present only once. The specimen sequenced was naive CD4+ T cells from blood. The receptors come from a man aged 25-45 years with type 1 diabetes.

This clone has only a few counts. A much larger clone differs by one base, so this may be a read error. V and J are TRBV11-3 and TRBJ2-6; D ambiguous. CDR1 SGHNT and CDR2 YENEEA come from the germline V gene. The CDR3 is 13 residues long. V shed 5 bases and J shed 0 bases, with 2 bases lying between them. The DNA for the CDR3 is TGTGCCAGCAGCGACTCTGGGGCCAACGTCCTGACTTTC. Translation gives CASSDSGANVLTF.

The DNA of the CDR3 is TGTGCCAGCAGCTTAGCCGCAGACACTGAAGCTTTCTTT. Its protein is CASSLAADTEAFF. The chain employs TRBV7-8 and TRBJ1-1, with unresolved D. This CDR3 comprises 13 residues. Germline assignment: CDR1 SGHVS and CDR2 FQNEAQ. V was cut by 0 bases and J by 3 bases, with 5 bases left in between.

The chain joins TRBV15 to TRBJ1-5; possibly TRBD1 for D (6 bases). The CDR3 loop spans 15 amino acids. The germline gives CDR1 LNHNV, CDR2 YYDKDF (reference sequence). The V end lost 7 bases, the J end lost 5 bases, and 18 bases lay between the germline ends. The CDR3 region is CATKDLGQTYQPQHF. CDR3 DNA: TGTGCCACCAAAGACCTAGGACAGACATATCAGCCCCAGCATTTT. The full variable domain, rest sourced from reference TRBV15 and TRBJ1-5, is DAMVIQNPRYQVTQFGKPVTLSCSQTLNHNVMYWYQQKSSQAPKLLFHYYDKDFNNEADTPDNFQSRRPNTSFCFLDIRSPGLGDTAMYLCATKDLGQTYQPQHFGDGTRLSIL.